This section outlines one TCR beta chain sequence together with its context. No antigen is known for it. Here immunoSEQ multiplex PCR was the method, and the copy in TCRdb shows in-frame clones only, minus some. This sample has more than 200,000 clones, with over 60% found just once. The sample comes from a study of shared clonotypes between healthy human individuals. Notes on the study in general: Only blood samples were collected, and tissue repertoires likely differ. Clonotype sharing across several donors was observed for about 5.2% of naive CD4 clonotypes.

The J segment lost 9 bases and the V segment lost 1 base, leaving 10 bases of the junction unmatched. Germline V gene data show CDR1 as MNHEY and CDR2 as SVGAGI. The length of the CDR3 is 16 residues. This TCR came from a man aged 25-45 years in good health. What was sequenced was memory CD4+ T cells sorted from blood. Subset: CD45RA-negative fraction. The rearrangement links TRBV6-5 to TRBJ2-1; 9 bases match TRBD2. CDR3 coding DNA: TGTGCCAGCAGTTACTACCCCCTCGGCGGGGGGGGTGAGCAGTTCTTC. Translating it yields CASSYYPLGGGGEQFF.